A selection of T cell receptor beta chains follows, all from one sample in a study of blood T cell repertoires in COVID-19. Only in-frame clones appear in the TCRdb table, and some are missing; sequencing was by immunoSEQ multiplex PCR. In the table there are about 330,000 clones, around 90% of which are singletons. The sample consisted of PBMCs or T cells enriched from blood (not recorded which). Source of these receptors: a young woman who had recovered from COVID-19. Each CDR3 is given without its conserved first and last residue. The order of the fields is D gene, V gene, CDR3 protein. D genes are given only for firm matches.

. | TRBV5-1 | ASSLGQEQETQY
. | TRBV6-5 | ASRTGIYEQY
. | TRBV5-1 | ASSLLPSTATDTQY
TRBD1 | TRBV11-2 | ASSPRDRGASGANVLT
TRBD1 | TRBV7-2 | ASSLSATGVLQETQY
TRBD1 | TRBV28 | ASSPWTGGNEKLF
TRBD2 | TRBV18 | ASSSTSGGPVVVNEQF
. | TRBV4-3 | ASSQGPAGATGGTQY
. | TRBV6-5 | ASSRDRDNLQPQH
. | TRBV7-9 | ASSFDSLEGYT
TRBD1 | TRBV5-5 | ASSRDTGTAYNSPLH
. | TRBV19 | ASKPGPTGGYT
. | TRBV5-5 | ASIFGGSSYNEQF
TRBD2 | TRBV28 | ASSPGLALNTGELF
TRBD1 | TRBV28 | ASRGTGGRQPQH
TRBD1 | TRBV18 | ASSQDRAANPTNEKLF
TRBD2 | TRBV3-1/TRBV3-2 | ASSQGTSGREEQY
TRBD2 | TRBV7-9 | ASSPATSGRSAYNEQF
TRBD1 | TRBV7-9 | ATAGGARNYGYT
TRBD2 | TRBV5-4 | ASSSLAGGINEQF
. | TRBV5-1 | ASSLGTESNYGYT
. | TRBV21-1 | AKTWPGGVCGNTIY
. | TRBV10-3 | AISDSDGNSYEQY
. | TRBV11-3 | ASSSYRETDTQY
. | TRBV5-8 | ASLEGGNQPQH
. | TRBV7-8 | ASSLLTGPSGNTIY
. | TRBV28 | ASRKAENYGYT
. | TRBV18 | ASSEYRDYTEAF
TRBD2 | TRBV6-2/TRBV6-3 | ASSYVGLASYEQY
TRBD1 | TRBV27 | ASSLRTGVNTEAF
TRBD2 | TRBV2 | ASSFMRAGRIKETQY
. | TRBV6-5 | ASRSTTYGYT
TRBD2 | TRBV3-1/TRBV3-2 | ASSQGLGGKETQY
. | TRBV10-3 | AISESGQNQPQH
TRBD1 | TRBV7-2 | ASSSGAGTGGYYGYT
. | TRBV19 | ASSISSNEKLF
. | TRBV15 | ATSRDIRGNYGYT
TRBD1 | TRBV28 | ASSSGTGVYGYT
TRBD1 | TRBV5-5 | ASSRQGTGASYEQY
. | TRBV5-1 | ASSSTTGSEAF
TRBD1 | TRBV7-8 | ASSLSTRTGSTEAF
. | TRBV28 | ASSLRLGGTQPQH
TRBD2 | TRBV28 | ASSLWGAGGADTQY
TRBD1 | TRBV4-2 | ASSLTGQGTLNTEAF
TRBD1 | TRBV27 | ASTTAGGEGYT
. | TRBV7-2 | ASSLSTDTQY
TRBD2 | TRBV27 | ASSFRLAGSSYNEQF
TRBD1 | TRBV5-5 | ASSLVGTVSSYEQY
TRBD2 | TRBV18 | ASSPGLARGEQF
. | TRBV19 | ASTTGHGYT
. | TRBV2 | ASSAERETGELF
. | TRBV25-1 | ASQTGVHEQF
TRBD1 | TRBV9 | ASRGTGDPDEQF
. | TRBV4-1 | ASSPQGLSNQPQH
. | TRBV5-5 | ASSPQRGWTEAF